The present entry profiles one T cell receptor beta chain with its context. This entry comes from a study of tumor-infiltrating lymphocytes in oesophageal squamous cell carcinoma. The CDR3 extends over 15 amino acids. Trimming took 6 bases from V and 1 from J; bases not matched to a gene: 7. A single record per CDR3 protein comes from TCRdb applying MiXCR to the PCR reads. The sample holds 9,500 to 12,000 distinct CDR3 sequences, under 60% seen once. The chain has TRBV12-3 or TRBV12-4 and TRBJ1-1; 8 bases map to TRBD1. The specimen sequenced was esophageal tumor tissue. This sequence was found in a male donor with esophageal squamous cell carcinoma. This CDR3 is CASSRGQGGNTEAFF. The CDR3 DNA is TGTGCCAGCAGCCGAGGACAGGGAGGGAACACTGAAGCTTTCTTT.